This T cell receptor (beta chain) comes out of a study of blood T cells in healthy people across ages. Overall study findings and caveats: Calculation of diversity from one million T cells yielded estimates considered to be underestimates.

A remark on this clonotype: The antigen remains undetermined. The junction and the germline gene differ at one end; a read error may be behind it.

The CDR3 is 14 residues long. Looked up from germline, CDR1 is SGDLS and CDR2 is YYNGEE. The donors, all healthy, were Caucasians living in Russia, aged about 6 to 90. Next came a second PCR, run for about 6 to 12 cycles, which used a sample-barcoded 5' primer along with a J-beta primer mix. The template-switch adaptor was a 5' adaptor with 12 random nucleotides. It tagged each cDNA molecule. TCRdb reprocessed the 5' RACE reads with MiXCR, giving one entry per CDR3 protein. The data contain around 1.5 million distinct CDR3 sequences, almost 60% of them singletons. Sequenced material: blood. This clonotype was sampled from a young man in good health. The genes are TRBV9 and TRBJ2-7, with 9 bases matching TRBD2. CDR3 nucleotide sequence: TGTGTCAGCAGCCGTAGCGGGAGAACCTACGAGCAGTACTTC. Encoded protein: CVSSRSGRTYEQYF.